This passage covers 2 T cell receptor beta chains from one sample sequenced in a study of T cell clonality in common variable immunodeficiency. The data were produced by immunoSEQ multiplex PCR, yet TCRdb's version contains in-frame clones alone and is incomplete. This sample includes some 44,000 clones with no singletons; its ten biggest clones take up around 9.3%. The sequenced sample was peripheral blood mononuclear cells. The source of these receptors is a person aged 18-70 years in good health.

This clone was found many times. The read stops 3 residues short of the end of the CDR3; the missing end is completed from the germline J gene. The chain has TRBV30 and TRBJ2-5, with no clear D. CDR3 length equals 12 residues. V lost 2 bases and J 5 bases, leaving 9 bases between the germline ends. Per germline, CDR1 GTSNPN and CDR2 SVGIG (reference sequence). CDR3 DNA (partial): TGTGCCTGGAGTCCGCCCGGGGAGACC. Encoded protein: CAWSPPGET. In full, the CDR3 is CAWSPPGETQYF.

This clone showed up many times. The observed sequence ends 3 residues before the CDR3 terminus, with the missing tail filled in from the germline J gene. The rearrangement links TRBV5-1 to TRBJ2-5, with TRBD2 matching over 7 bases. CDR1 SGHRS and CDR2 YFSETQ come from the germline V gene. The CDR3 contains 17 residues. V gave up 3 bases and J gave up 4 bases; unmatched junction bases: 15. This chain's CDR3 is CASSSDLLSGGGETQYF. CDR3 DNA, as far as it was read: TGCGCCAGCAGCTCAGACCTTCTTAGTGGGGGGGGAGAGACC.